A single sample is the source of the 24 T cell receptor beta chains below, sequenced in a study of shared clonotypes between healthy human individuals. The repertoire was sequenced with immunoSEQ multiplex PCR; TCRdb's copy has only in-frame clones and lacks some. The repertoire includes roughly 1,800,000 clones, approximately 95% of them detected once, and 1.2% sits in the top ten. As defined, naive CD8 cells were CD45RO-negative and positively selected for CCR7, with terminally differentiated effector memory CD45RA+ cells excluded. Sequencing was done on a sample of naive CD8+ T cells sorted from blood. These receptor sequences come from a man younger than 35 in good health.

The chain is built from TRBV4-3 and TRBJ2-7, with D possibly being TRBD1 or TRBD2 (5 bases each). From germline, CDR1 is LGHNA and CDR2 YSLEER. V shed 1 base and J shed 3 bases, with 25 bases lying between them. There are 19 residues in the CDR3. CDR3 sequence: CASSQGRWGLGGRVYEQYF. The CDR3 nucleotides read TGCGCCAGCAGCCAAGGAAGGTGGGGGTTAGGTGGGAGAGTCTACGAGCAGTACTTC.

This chain uses TRBV13 with TRBJ2-3, with 10 bases identical to TRBD1. The germline CDR1 and CDR2 sequences are PRHDT and FYEKMQ (reference sequence). CDR3 size: 16 residues. V lost 5 bases and J lost 4; bases outside the gene matches: 9. This CDR3 reads CASSPGQGKFADTQYF. For the CDR3, the DNA is TGTGCCAGCAGCCCGGGACAGGGGAAATTTGCAGATACGCAGTATTTT.

The chain links TRBV6-1 to TRBJ2-7, with D possibly being TRBD1 or TRBD2 (5 bases each). Trimming took off 8 bases at V and 0 bases at J, with 11 bases between the two ends. Germline V lookup: CDR1 MNHNS, CDR2 SASEGT. This CDR3 comprises 13 residues. In DNA form, the CDR3 reads TGTGCCAGCGCCGACGGGGCCTCCTACGAGCAGTACTTC. Its translation: CASADGASYEQYF.

CDR3 in amino acids: CASSLDDRGGTEAFF. The CDR3 DNA reads TGTGCCAGCAGTTTAGATGACAGGGGAGGTACTGAAGCTTTCTTT. V is TRBV28 and J is TRBJ1-1; 8 positions match TRBD1. This CDR3 is 15 amino acids long. From germline, CDR1 is MDHEN and CDR2 SYDVKM. V lost 2 bases and J lost 5; bases outside the gene matches: 7.

In the case of this clone: Other DNA sequences in the same sample also yield this CDR3. V is TRBV27 and J is TRBJ2-7; D uncertain. V was shortened by 5 bases and J by 5 bases, with 10 bases between the two germline ends. Germline CDR1 reads MNHEY; CDR2 reads SMNVEV (reference sequence). The length of the CDR3 is 12 residues. CDR3 amino acids: CASSLPSHEQYF. The CDR3 DNA reads as TGTGCCAGCAGTCTCCCCTCTCACGAGCAGTACTTC.

The J gene is TRBJ1-2, the V gene TRBV7-9; 8 nucleotides match TRBD1. The CDR3 length is 15 residues. V lost 4 bases and J lost 6; bases outside the gene matches: 10. The germline gives CDR1 SEHNR, CDR2 FQNEAQ (reference sequence). The CDR3 sequence: CASSSSPQGADGYTF. The CDR3 DNA follows: TGTGCCAGCAGCTCAAGTCCCCAGGGGGCTGATGGCTACACCTTC.

As concerns this clone: Other DNA variants within this sample encode the same CDR3. V is TRBV9 and J is TRBJ2-6; D gene unclear. Germline loops: CDR1 SGDLS, CDR2 YYNGEE. The V gene lost 4 bases and the J gene lost 4 bases, with 3 bases spanning the gap. This CDR3 is 12 amino acids long. The CDR3 coding sequence is TGTGCCAGCAGCTCGGGGGCCAACGTCCTGACTTTC. This sequence encodes CASSSGANVLTF.

The CDR3 loop reads CASSSSPVFNGYTF. CDR3 DNA sequence: TGTGCCAGCAGTTCTTCCCCCGTTTTCAACGGCTACACCTTC. The V call is TRBV6-5, the J call TRBJ1-2, with unresolved D. The V end lost 4 bases, the J end lost 8 bases, and 17 bases lay between the germline ends. Germline V gives CDR1 MNHEY, CDR2 SVGAGI. The length of the CDR3 is 14 residues.

V is TRBV7-9 and J is TRBJ1-1; D perhaps matches TRBD1 (6 bases). The CDR3 extends over 15 amino acids. Between the trimmed V and J ends, which lost 1 base and 4 bases, there was a span of 13 bases. Germline V gives CDR1 SEHNR, CDR2 FQNEAQ (reference sequence). For the CDR3, the DNA is TGTGCCAGCAGCTTAGAGGTGGGGGGGCTCACTGAAGCTTTCTTT. This sequence encodes CASSLEVGGLTEAFF.

V gene TRBV6-1 combines with J gene TRBJ2-4; D gene ambiguous. The V gene's germline CDR1 is MNHNS and CDR2 SASEGT. The CDR3 runs 16 residues. Trimming pared 3 bases from V and 6 bases from J, leaving 18 bases between. CDR3 sequence (DNA): TGTGCCAGCAGTGATACCGACACTTTTAAAACAAACATTCAGTACTTC. Its translation is CASSDTDTFKTNIQYF.

The V and J genes are TRBV5-4 and TRBJ1-2; TRBD1 might be the D (5 bases). V gave up 0 bases and J gave up 7 bases, with 13 bases separating them. Germline CDR1 is SGHNT and CDR2 is YYREEE (reference sequence). The CDR3 sequence is 14 residues long. This chain's CDR3 is CASSLGQLRSGYTF. The CDR3 bases are TGTGCCAGCAGCTTGGGACAGTTGAGGAGTGGCTACACCTTC.

This chain joins TRBV5-4 and TRBJ2-1, with a possible D match to TRBD1 (6 bases). CDR1 and CDR2 (germline): SGHNT, YYREEE (reference sequence). Trimming removed 0 bases from V and 5 bases from J, with 9 bases in between. CDR3 length: 14 amino acids. CDR3 sequence: CASSLGAGDNEQFF. The CDR3 DNA reads as TGTGCCAGCAGCTTGGGGGCAGGGGACAATGAGCAGTTCTTC. Full variable domain (outside the CDR3, taken from reference TRBV5-4 and TRBJ2-1): ETGVTQSPTHLIKTRGQQVTLRCSSQSGHNTVSWYQQALGQGPQFIFQYYREEENGRGNFPPRFSGLQFPNYSSELNVNALELDDSALYLCASSLGAGDNEQFFGPGTRLTVL.

This clone was seen only a few times. Other nucleotide sequences from this sample produce the same CDR3. The CDR3 loop reads CASSYSEGTEAFF. CDR3 DNA: TGTGCCAGCAGTTACTCGGAGGGCACTGAAGCTTTCTTT. The J gene is TRBJ1-1, the V gene TRBV6-5; D uncertain. Germline-derived CDR1 and CDR2 are MNHEY and SVGAGI. Trimming pared 0 bases from V and 4 bases from J, leaving 6 bases between. This CDR3 is 13 amino acids long.

The J gene is TRBJ2-1, the V gene TRBV27, with D maybe TRBD1 (6 bases). The length of the CDR3 is 12 residues. V was trimmed by 5 bases and J by 10 bases, leaving 12 bases between them. Per germline, CDR1 MNHEY and CDR2 SMNVEV (reference sequence). The CDR3 loop is CASSPQGFEQFF. CDR3 DNA sequence: TGTGCCAGCAGTCCACAGGGTTTCGAGCAGTTCTTC.

Turning to this clone: Other DNA sequences within the sample encode an identical CDR3. The genes are TRBV2 and TRBJ2-7; possible D gene TRBD2, 5 bases. The germline gives CDR1 SNHLY, CDR2 FYNNEI. This CDR3 comprises 14 residues. The ends were cut back, 8 bases at V and 0 bases at J, with 14 bases in the middle. For the CDR3, the DNA is TGTGCCAGCCGCGGAGGCAGGAGCTCCTACGAGCAGTACTTC. Protein product: CASRGGRSSYEQYF.

The chain combines TRBV6-1 with TRBJ2-1, with TRBD1 identical over 7 bases. The CDR3 loop spans 15 amino acids. The V gene's germline CDR1 is MNHNS and CDR2 SASEGT. The V segment lost 7 bases and the J segment 5 bases; nucleotides outside the gene matches: 11. The CDR3, as DNA: TGTGCCAGCACCGTTCTCACAGGGGTTCACAATGAGCAGTTCTTC. Its protein product is CASTVLTGVHNEQFF.

This sequence joins TRBV4-1 and TRBJ2-7; possible D gene TRBD2, 5 bases. Trimming shortened V by 0 bases and J by 3 bases, and 12 bases separated the two germline ends. Per the germline V gene, CDR1 is MGHRA and CDR2 is YSYEKL. The CDR3 is made up of 15 amino acids. CDR3 nucleotides: TGCGCCAGCAGCCAAGACTTGGCCGGGATCTACGAGCAGTACTTC. It encodes CASSQDLAGIYEQYF.

This clone was recorded only once. The chain combines TRBV5-1 with TRBJ2-1; D is unresolved. V dropped 4 bases and J dropped 10 bases, with 9 bases sitting between them. Germline values: CDR1 SGHRS, CDR2 YFSETQ. The CDR3 consists of 11 residues. The CDR3 DNA sequence: TGCGCCAGCAGCACCGGACCAGAGCAGTTCTTC. Its translation: CASSTGPEQFF.

This chain links TRBV27 with TRBJ1-4, with 9 nucleotides matching TRBD1. Germline V lookup: CDR1 MNHEY, CDR2 SMNVEV (reference sequence). The CDR3 has 15 amino acids. V lost 1 base and J lost 5; bases outside the gene matches: 2. CDR3 DNA sequence: TGTGCCAGCAGTTTATATGGGACAGGGAATGAAAAACTGTTTTTT. Protein product: CASSLYGTGNEKLFF.

This chain links TRBV9 with TRBJ2-1, with 10 bases that match TRBD2. This CDR3 contains 15 residues. Germline-derived CDR1 and CDR2 are SGDLS and YYNGEE. V trimming: 0 bases; J trimming: 6 bases; junction bases outside the gene matches: 3. CDR3 DNA: TGTGCCAGCAGCGTAGAAACTAGCGGGGCCAATGAGCAGTTCTTC. Encoded protein: CASSVETSGANEQFF.

The chain carries TRBV4-1 and TRBJ2-1, with 12 bases fitting TRBD1. J was trimmed by 9 bases and V by 4 bases; bases with no gene match: 7. Germline values: CDR1 MGHRA, CDR2 YSYEKL. This CDR3 is built from 15 residues. The CDR3 here is CASSPPGQGAIEQFF. The CDR3 DNA is TGCGCCAGCAGCCCACCGGGACAGGGGGCGATTGAGCAGTTCTTC.

The rearrangement links TRBV19 to TRBJ2-1, with TRBD1 as a possible D gene (5 bases). From germline, CDR1 is LNHDA and CDR2 SQIVND (reference sequence). The CDR3 spans 13 residues. Trimming removed 6 bases at V and 6 bases at J, with 12 bases between. The CDR3 spells CASSGHSPNEQFF. CDR3 in DNA: TGTGCCAGTAGCGGACACTCTCCCAATGAGCAGTTCTTC. Full variable domain (rest looked up from reference TRBV19 and TRBJ2-1): DGGITQSPKYLFRKEGQNVTLSCEQNLNHDAMYWYRQDPGQGLRLIYYSQIVNDFQKGDIAEGYSVSREKKESFPLTVTSAQKNPTAFYLCASSGHSPNEQFFGPGTRLTVL.

The V gene is TRBV19, the J gene TRBJ2-7, with D uncertain. The germline CDR1 and CDR2 sequences are LNHDA and SQIVND (reference sequence). The CDR3 has 14 amino acids. With 8 bases removed from V and 0 bases from J, the gap between germline ends came to 14 bases. The CDR3 loop is CASCPGVGSYEQYF. In DNA, the CDR3 is TGTGCCAGTTGCCCGGGTGTAGGCTCCTACGAGCAGTACTTC.

The chain links TRBV10-3 to TRBJ2-7; 9 bases align to TRBD1. The length of the CDR3 is 15 residues. Germline loops: CDR1 ENHRY, CDR2 SYGVKD. Trimming cost V 0 bases and J 3 bases; bases outside gene matches: 3. Here the CDR3 DNA reads TGTGCCATCAGTGAGTCGGGACAGGGCCGCTACGAGCAGTACTTC. Its translation is CAISESGQGRYEQYF.